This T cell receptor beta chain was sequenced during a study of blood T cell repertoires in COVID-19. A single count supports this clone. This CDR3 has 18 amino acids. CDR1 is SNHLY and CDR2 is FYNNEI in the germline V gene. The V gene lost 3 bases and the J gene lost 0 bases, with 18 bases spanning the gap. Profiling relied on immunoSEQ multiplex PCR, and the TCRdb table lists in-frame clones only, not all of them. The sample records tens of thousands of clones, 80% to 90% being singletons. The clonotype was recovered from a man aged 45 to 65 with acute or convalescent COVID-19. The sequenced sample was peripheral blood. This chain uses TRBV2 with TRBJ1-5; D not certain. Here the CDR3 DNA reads TGTGCCAGCAGTGAGGGCAGAGGGTCTTATGTTAGCAATCAGCCCCAGCATTTT. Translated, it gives CASSEGRGSYVSNQPQHF.